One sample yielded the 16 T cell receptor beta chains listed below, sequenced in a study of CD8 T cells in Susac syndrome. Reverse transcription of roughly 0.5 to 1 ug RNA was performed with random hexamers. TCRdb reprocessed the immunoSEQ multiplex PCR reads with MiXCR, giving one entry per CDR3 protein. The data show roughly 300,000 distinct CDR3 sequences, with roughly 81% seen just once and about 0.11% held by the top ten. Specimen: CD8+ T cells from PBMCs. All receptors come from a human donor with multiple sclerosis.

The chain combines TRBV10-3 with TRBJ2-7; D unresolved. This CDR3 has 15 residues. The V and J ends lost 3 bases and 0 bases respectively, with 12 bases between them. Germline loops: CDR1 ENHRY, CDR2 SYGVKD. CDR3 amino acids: CAISEGSLSSYEQYF. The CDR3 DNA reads TGTGCCATCAGTGAAGGGTCCCTTAGCTCCTACGAGCAGTACTTC.

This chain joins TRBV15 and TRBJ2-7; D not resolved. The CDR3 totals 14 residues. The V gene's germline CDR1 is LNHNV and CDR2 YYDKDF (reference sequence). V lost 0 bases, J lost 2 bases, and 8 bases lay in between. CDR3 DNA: TGTGCCACCAGCAGAGACAGCAAGCCCTACGAGCAGTACTTC. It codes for CATSRDSKPYEQYF.

The DNA for the CDR3 is TGTGCCAGCAGCTTGCCGGGACAGGGGTCACCCTACGAGCAGTACTTC. Translating gives CASSLPGQGSPYEQYF. The rearrangement joins TRBV5-5 to TRBJ2-7; the match to TRBD1 covers 10 bases. With 1 base clipped from V and 2 bases from J, the junction kept 6 bases outside the gene matches. Germline CDR1 is SGHKS and CDR2 is YYEKEE (reference sequence). The CDR3 extends over 16 amino acids.

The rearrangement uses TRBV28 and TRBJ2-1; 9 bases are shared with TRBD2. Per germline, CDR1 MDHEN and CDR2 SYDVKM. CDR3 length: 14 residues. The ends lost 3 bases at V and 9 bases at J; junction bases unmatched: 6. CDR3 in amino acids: CASSFSGSLVEQFF. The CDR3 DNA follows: TGTGCCAGCAGTTTTAGCGGGAGTTTGGTTGAGCAGTTCTTC.

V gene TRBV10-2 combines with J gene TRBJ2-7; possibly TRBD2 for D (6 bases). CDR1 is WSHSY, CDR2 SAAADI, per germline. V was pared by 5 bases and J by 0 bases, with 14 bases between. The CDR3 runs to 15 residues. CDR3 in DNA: TGCGCCAGCAGTCCGGGACGGGAGAGCTCCTACGAGCAGTACTTC. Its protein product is CASSPGRESSYEQYF.

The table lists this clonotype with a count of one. The CDR3 DNA reads TGTGCCAGCAGCAAAGCGCTTCATTACGAGGACAGGGGTAACCCCTACGAGCAGTACTTC. It is translated as CASSKALHYEDRGNPYEQYF. The V gene is TRBV21-1, the J gene TRBJ2-7; the D call TRBD1 from the table was never checked on the DNA. TRBV21-1 is a listed pseudogene. This CDR3 is 20 amino acids long.

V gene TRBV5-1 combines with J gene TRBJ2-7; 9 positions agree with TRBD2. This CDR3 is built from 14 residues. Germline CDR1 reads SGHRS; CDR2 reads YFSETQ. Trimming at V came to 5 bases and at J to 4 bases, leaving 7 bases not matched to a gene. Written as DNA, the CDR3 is TGCGCCAGCAGTTTAGCGGGAGATCTGTACGAGCAGTACTTC. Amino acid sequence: CASSLAGDLYEQYF.

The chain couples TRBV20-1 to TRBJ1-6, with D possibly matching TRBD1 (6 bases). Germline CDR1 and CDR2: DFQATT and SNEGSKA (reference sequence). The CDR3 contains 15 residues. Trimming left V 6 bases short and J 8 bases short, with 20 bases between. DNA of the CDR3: TGCAGTGCCAGTCCGGAGGACAGAACGGATTCACCCCTCCACTTT. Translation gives CSASPEDRTDSPLHF.

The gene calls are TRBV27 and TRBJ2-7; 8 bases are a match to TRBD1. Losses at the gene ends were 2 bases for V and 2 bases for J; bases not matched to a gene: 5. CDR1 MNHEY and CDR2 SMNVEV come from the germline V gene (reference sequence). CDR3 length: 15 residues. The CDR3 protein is CASSLTPDRAYEQYF. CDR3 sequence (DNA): TGTGCCAGCAGTTTAACCCCGGACAGGGCCTACGAGCAGTACTTC.

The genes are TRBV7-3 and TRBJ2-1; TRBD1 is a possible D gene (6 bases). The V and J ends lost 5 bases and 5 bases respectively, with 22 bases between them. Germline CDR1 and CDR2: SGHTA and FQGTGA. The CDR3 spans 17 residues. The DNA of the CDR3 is TGTGCCAGCAGCCTATACCTCTCGGACAGCCCGAACAATGAGCAGTTCTTC. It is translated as CASSLYLSDSPNNEQFF.

CDR3 sequence: CASSLGGHGANVLTF. CDR3 DNA sequence: TGTGCCAGCAGCCTAGGGGGCCATGGGGCCAACGTCCTGACTTTC. V and J are TRBV27 and TRBJ2-6, with 7 bases lining up with TRBD1. With 6 bases clipped from V and 3 bases from J, the junction kept 5 bases outside the gene matches. The germline CDR1 and CDR2 sequences are MNHEY and SMNVEV (reference sequence). The CDR3 sequence is 15 residues long. The full variable domain, with the rest looked up from reference TRBV27 and TRBJ2-6, is EAQVTQNPRYLITVTGKKLTVTCSQNMNHEYMSWYRQDPGLGLRQIYYSMNVEVTDKGDVPEGYKVSRKEKRNFPLILESPSPNQTSLYFCASSLGGHGANVLTFGAGSRLTVL.

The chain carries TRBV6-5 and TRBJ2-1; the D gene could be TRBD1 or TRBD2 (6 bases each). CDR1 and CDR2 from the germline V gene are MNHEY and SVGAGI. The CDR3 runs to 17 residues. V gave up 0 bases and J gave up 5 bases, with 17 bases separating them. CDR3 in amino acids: CASSYSETGEGDNEQFF. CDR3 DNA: TGTGCCAGCAGTTACTCGGAGACGGGAGAGGGGGACAATGAGCAGTTCTTC.

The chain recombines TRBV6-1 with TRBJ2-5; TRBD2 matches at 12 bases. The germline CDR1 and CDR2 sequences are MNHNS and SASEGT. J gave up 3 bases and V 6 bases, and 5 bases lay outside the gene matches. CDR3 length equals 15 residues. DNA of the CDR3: TGTGCCAGCAGCCGCGGACTAGCGGGAAAAGAGACCCAGTACTTC. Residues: CASSRGLAGKETQYF.

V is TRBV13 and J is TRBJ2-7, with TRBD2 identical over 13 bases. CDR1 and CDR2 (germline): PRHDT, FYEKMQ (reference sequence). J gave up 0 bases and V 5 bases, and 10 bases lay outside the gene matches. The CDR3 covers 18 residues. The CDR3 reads CASSTRTSGSYSSYEQYF. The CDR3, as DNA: TGTGCCAGCAGCACTCGGACTAGCGGGAGTTACAGCTCCTACGAGCAGTACTTC.

CDR3 sequence (DNA): TGTGCCAGCAGCCCCCGACTAGCGGCAACCGGGGAGCTGTTTTTT. Its translation: CASSPRLAATGELFF. The chain joins TRBV9 to TRBJ2-2, with TRBD2 matching 9 bases. Germline trimming cut 4 bases from V and 5 bases from J; bases unmatched to any gene: 6. This CDR3 comprises 15 residues. In germline, CDR1 is SGDLS, CDR2 YYNGEE.

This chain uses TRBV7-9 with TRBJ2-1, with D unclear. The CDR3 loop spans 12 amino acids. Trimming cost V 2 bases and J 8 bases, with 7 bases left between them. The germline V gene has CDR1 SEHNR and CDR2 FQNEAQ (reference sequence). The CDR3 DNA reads TGTGCCAGCAGCTTAAGGTTCGATGAGCAGTTCTTC. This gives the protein CASSLRFDEQFF. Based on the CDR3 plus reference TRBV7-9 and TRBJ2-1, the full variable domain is DTGVSQNPRHKITKRGQNVTFRCDPISEHNRLYWYRQTLGQGPEFLTYFQNEAQLEKSRLLSDRFSAERPKGSFSTLEIQRTEQGDSAMYLCASSLRFDEQFFGPGTRLTVL.